A single sample is the source of the 21 T cell receptor beta chains below, sequenced in a study of identical twins. TCRdb redid the calling of the 5' RACE reads with MiXCR, one entry per CDR3 protein. The profile shows hundreds of thousands of distinct CDR3 sequences, around 6% of them singletons. Material: naive T cells sorted from blood. The receptors shown here come from a man aged 18-30 years in good health.

This clonotype was seen ten or more times. V and J are TRBV24-1 and TRBJ2-3, with unresolved D. Germline CDR1 reads KGHDR; CDR2 reads SFDVKD. Trimming took 6 bases from V and 3 from J, leaving 3 bases between them. CDR3 length: 11 residues. CDR3 loop: CATSKTDTQYF. The DNA for the CDR3 is TGTGCCACCAGTAAGACAGATACGCAGTATTTT.

The chain uses TRBV6-2 or TRBV6-3 and TRBJ2-7, with TRBD2 identical over 11 bases. From germline, CDR1 is MNHEY and CDR2 SVGEGT. The CDR3 contains 15 residues. J was trimmed by 0 bases and V by 6 bases; bases with no gene match: 4. DNA of the CDR3: TGTGCCAGCAGATCGGGACTAGCGGACTCCTACGAGCAGTACGTC. Protein sequence: CASRSGLADSYEQYV.

The chain is built from TRBV12-3 or TRBV12-4 and TRBJ1-2; D not resolved. The V and J ends lost 7 bases and 3 bases respectively, with 12 bases between them. The CDR3 runs to 13 residues. The CDR3 region is CASTIRGDYGYTF. The CDR3 nucleotides are TGTGCCAGCACCATCCGGGGAGACTATGGCTACACCTTC.

This clonotype has ten or more counts. The chain carries TRBV6-1 and TRBJ1-1, with D uncertain. Between the trimmed V and J ends, which lost 6 bases and 1 base, there was a span of 21 bases. The CDR3 loop spans 17 amino acids. Germline lookup yields CDR1 MNHNS and CDR2 SASEGT. CDR3 in amino acids: CASRRRELVNGNTEAFF. The CDR3 DNA reads as TGTGCCAGCAGAAGACGGGAATTAGTGAACGGGAACACTGAAGCTTTCTTT.

The chain joins TRBV10-3 to TRBJ1-1; no clear D gene. Germline V gives CDR1 ENHRY, CDR2 SYGVKD. The V gene lost 0 bases and the J gene lost 4 bases, with 6 bases spanning the gap. The CDR3 extends over 13 amino acids. CDR3: CAISESVGTEAFF. In DNA, the CDR3 is TGTGCCATCAGTGAGTCGGTGGGCACTGAAGCTTTCTTT.

This clonotype turned up a few times. The rearrangement uses TRBV5-4 and TRBJ2-5, with D possibly being TRBD1 (6 bases). The V and J ends lost 4 bases and 1 base respectively, with 11 bases between them. The CDR3 contains 14 residues. Looked up from germline, CDR1 is SGHNT and CDR2 is YYREEE (reference sequence). The CDR3 region is CASSPDSLQETQYF. The CDR3 nucleotides are TGTGCCAGCAGCCCGGACAGTCTCCAAGAGACCCAGTACTTC.

This chain connects TRBV6-2 or TRBV6-3 to TRBJ2-5, with 9 bases matching TRBD1. The V gene's germline CDR1 is MNHEY and CDR2 SVGEGT. CDR3 length: 15 residues. Unmatched junction bases numbered 5, after V lost 2 bases and J lost 4 bases. The CDR3 reads CASSYQTGGSETQYF. The CDR3 DNA is TGTGCCAGCAGTTACCAAACAGGGGGCTCAGAGACCCAGTACTTC.

In this sample, this clonotype turned up many times. The chain couples TRBV10-3 to TRBJ1-1; D is unclear. Germline CDR1 and CDR2: ENHRY and SYGVKD. The CDR3 runs 12 residues. V lost 10 bases, J lost 4 bases, and 13 bases lay in between. The CDR3 DNA reads TGTGCCACTAGGGAGGGTGGCACTGAAGCTTTCTTT. As protein: CATREGGTEAFF.

The J gene is TRBJ2-1, the V gene TRBV6-1, with 10 bases lining up with TRBD2. Germline-derived CDR1 and CDR2 are MNHNS and SASEGT. The V gene end was trimmed by 6 bases and the J gene end by 9 bases; junction bases not matched to a gene: 23. The CDR3 has 19 residues. This CDR3 reads CASSPRGGAGGPFMVEQFF. The CDR3, as DNA: TGTGCCAGCAGCCCCCGAGGGGGAGCGGGAGGGCCTTTCATGGTTGAGCAGTTCTTC.

The CDR3, as DNA: TGCAGTGCTAGAGCTAGTTACTCCTACAATGAGCAGTTCTTC. Its protein is CSARASYSYNEQFF. V and J are TRBV20-1 and TRBJ2-1; no firm D call. Between the trimmed V and J ends, which lost 1 base and 0 bases, there was a span of 7 bases. This CDR3 is 14 amino acids long. Germline V gene lookup returns CDR1 DFQATT and CDR2 SNEGSKA (reference sequence).

The chain combines TRBV6-5 with TRBJ2-5; unclear D gene. There are 12 residues in the CDR3. With 2 bases removed from V and 4 bases from J, the gap between germline ends came to 5 bases. Germline V CDR1 and CDR2: MNHEY, SVGAGI. The CDR3 DNA sequence: TGTGCCAGCAGTTACACTCGAGAGACCCAGTACTTC. Encoded protein: CASSYTRETQYF.

This clonotype was recorded a few times. The chain links TRBV11-2 to TRBJ2-7, with a possible D match to TRBD2 (6 bases). Trimming stripped 4 bases from V and 6 bases from J, with 10 bases between. The length of the CDR3 is 12 residues. CDR1 and CDR2 from the germline V gene are SGHAT and FQNNGV. The CDR3 is CASSSRGFEQYV. CDR3 nucleotide sequence: TGTGCCAGCAGCTCTCGGGGGTTCGAGCAGTACGTC.

The chain recombines TRBV6-1 with TRBJ1-1; the D is unclear. CDR1 and CDR2 from the germline V gene are MNHNS and SASEGT. V lost 7 bases and J 0 bases, leaving 9 bases between the germline ends. CDR3 length: 13 residues. The CDR3 sequence is CASKKRMNTEAFF. In DNA form, the CDR3 reads TGTGCCAGCAAGAAGAGGATGAACACTGAAGCTTTCTTT.

This clonotype appeared a single time. The chain is built from TRBV7-6 and TRBJ2-1, with 8 bases fitting TRBD2. J was trimmed by 0 bases and V by 1 base; bases with no gene match: 5. Germline V lookup: CDR1 SGHVS, CDR2 FNYEAQ. The CDR3 is 17 residues long. This CDR3 reads CASSLVLAGSSYNEQFF. The CDR3 coding sequence is TGTGCCAGCAGCTTAGTTTTAGCGGGAAGCTCCTACAATGAGCAGTTCTTC.

This clonotype was counted a few times. The rearrangement uses TRBV6-2 or TRBV6-3 and TRBJ2-1; TRBD2 matches 11 bases. CDR3 size: 15 residues. Germline values: CDR1 MNHEY, CDR2 SVGEGT. The V segment lost 5 bases and the J segment 14 bases; nucleotides outside the gene matches: 14. The CDR3 sequence is CASSNSGRASIPEFF. The CDR3 DNA is TGTGCCAGCAGTAATAGCGGGAGGGCCTCTATTCCCGAGTTCTTC.

This clonotype was seen at least ten times. The chain has TRBV7-9 and TRBJ2-6, with D perhaps matching TRBD1 (6 bases). This CDR3 region has 15 residues. Deletions cut 4 bases from V and 2 bases from J, with 9 bases between. CDR1 and CDR2 (germline): SEHNR, FQNEAQ (reference sequence). The CDR3 loop reads CASSSRGTGANVLTF. CDR3 nucleotide sequence: TGTGCCAGCAGCTCCAGGGGAACTGGGGCCAACGTCCTGACTTTC.

This clonotype was observed at least ten times. The V and J genes are TRBV15 and TRBJ2-5, with D maybe TRBD1 (7 bases). This CDR3 has 15 residues. CDR1 and CDR2 from the germline V gene are LNHNV and YYDKDF (reference sequence). Trimming took off 0 bases at V and 5 bases at J, with 13 bases between the two ends. This chain's CDR3 is CATSRENRGGETQYF. In DNA form, the CDR3 reads TGTGCCACCAGCAGAGAGAACAGGGGAGGCGAGACCCAGTACTTC.

This clonotype was observed at least ten times. The gene calls are TRBV10-3 and TRBJ2-5; TRBD2 matches at 9 bases. J was trimmed by 4 bases and V by 3 bases; bases with no gene match: 3. The CDR3 consists of 14 residues. CDR1 and CDR2 from the germline V gene are ENHRY and SYGVKD. The CDR3 region has the DNA TGTGCCATCAGTGAAGCGGGAGGTATAGAGACCCAGTACTTC. Protein: CAISEAGGIETQYF.

This clonotype came up many times. The V call is TRBV20-1, the J call TRBJ2-1; 15 bases map to TRBD2. CDR3 length: 17 residues. The germline CDR1 and CDR2 sequences are DFQATT and SNEGSKA (reference sequence). V lost 3 bases and J lost 10; bases outside the gene matches: 13. Here the CDR3 reads CSASLPRRGLAGGEQFF. The CDR3 nucleotides are TGCAGTGCTAGCTTACCCCGGCGGGGACTAGCGGGAGGCGAGCAGTTCTTC.

This chain joins TRBV20-1 and TRBJ2-5, with 8 bases lining up with TRBD2. This CDR3 comprises 14 residues. Trimming at V came to 6 bases and at J to 5 bases, leaving 11 bases not matched to a gene. Germline V lookup: CDR1 DFQATT, CDR2 SNEGSKA (reference sequence). The CDR3 here is CSAPRTSQPETQYF. CDR3 sequence (DNA): TGCAGTGCCCCGAGGACTAGCCAACCGGAGACCCAGTACTTC.

This clonotype was counted at least ten times. V is TRBV20-1 and J is TRBJ2-7, with 8 bases matching TRBD2. The V and J ends lost 2 bases and 2 bases, in that order; junction bases with no gene match: 2. Germline CDR1 is DFQATT and CDR2 is SNEGSKA (reference sequence). This CDR3 is 13 amino acids long. The CDR3 reads CSARSTSAYEQYV. In DNA form, the CDR3 reads TGCAGTGCTAGATCGACTAGCGCCTACGAGCAGTACGTC.